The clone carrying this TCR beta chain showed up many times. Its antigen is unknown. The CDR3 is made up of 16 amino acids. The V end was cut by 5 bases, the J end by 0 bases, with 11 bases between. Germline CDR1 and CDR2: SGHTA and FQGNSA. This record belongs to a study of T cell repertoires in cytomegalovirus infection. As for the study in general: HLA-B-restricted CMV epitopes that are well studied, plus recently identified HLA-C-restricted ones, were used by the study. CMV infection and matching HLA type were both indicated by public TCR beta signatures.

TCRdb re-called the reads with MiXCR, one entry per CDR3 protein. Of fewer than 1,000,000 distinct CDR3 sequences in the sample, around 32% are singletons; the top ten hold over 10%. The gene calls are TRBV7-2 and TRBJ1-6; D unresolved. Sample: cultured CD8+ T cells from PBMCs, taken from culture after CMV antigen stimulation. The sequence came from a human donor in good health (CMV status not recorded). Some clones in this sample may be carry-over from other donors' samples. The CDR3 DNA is TGTGCCAGCAGCAAAGGGCGGAGCTCCTATAATTCACCCCTCCACTTT. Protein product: CASSKGRSSYNSPLHF.